Sequencing of this T cell receptor beta chain was carried out in a study of shared clonotypes between healthy human individuals (dated by TCRdb to 2020 to 2022). For context, the study as a whole: Two women and three men aged 18 to 49 years were included in the cohort. For each donor, CD4 naive and CD4 memory were each given three plates, CD8 naive was given two plates, and CD8 memory was given one plate. Libraries were prepared and TCR repertoires were sequenced by different laboratories using diverse techniques, in order to increase sequencing depth and limit assay-specific biases. The study deeply sequenced blood TCR repertoires of about five healthy adults to estimate repertoire size and the extent of clonotype sharing between individuals. Between about 0.9 and 10 billion PBMCs per donor were obtained by leukapheresis.

Using the deep immunoSEQ assay, TCR CDR3 regions were amplified from genomic DNA by multiplex PCR. Extracted genomic DNA from each cell subset was distributed evenly across all wells of several immunoSEQ 96-well plates, and each plate was treated as a replicate. For sorted subsets, roughly 190 ng of genomic DNA, equivalent to around 30,000 T cell genomes, went into each replicate PCR. Purified libraries were quantified with a Qubit 3.0 fluorometer, sized on a Bioanalyzer 2100, and re-quantified with the KAPA Library Quantification kit. Each immunoSEQ 96-well plate was sequenced on its own single-read 150-cycle Illumina NextSeq 550 flow cell. Under the source paper's analysis protocol: Because the immunoSEQ output held only junctional sequences and lacked quality scores, the filtering could not match the filtering applied to full-length reads. Sequences were annotated with PyIR, a Python wrapper for IgBLAST v1.9, using IMGT germline references to assign V/J genes and CDR3. Any read was removed if the V/J assignment was weak (E-value above 1e-6), the CDR3 was missing, or the read contained stop codons, out-of-frame junctions, or ambiguous translated residues. V3J clonotypes were defined as sequences sharing the same inferred V gene, J gene, and CDR3 amino acid sequence. Percentage overlap between repertoires was computed as shared unique clonotypes divided by the size of the smaller repertoire. RTK rarefaction, the Chao1 estimator, and Recon v2.1 estimates of unobserved clonotypes were used to assess repertoire richness. Generation probabilities for all TCRbeta clonotypes obtained by the gDNA method from several donors were computed using OLGA. As stored in TCRdb, this immuneACCESS dataset retains in-frame rearrangements with V and J assigned. A fraction of the clones does not appear; measured against another copy, unresolved V genes explain less than half of the discrepancy, and the remainder lacks a known reason. From that table come the V and J calls and clone size; the DNA was used to work out D and trimming. Across this sample there are around 2.5 million clones, with approximately 94% seen only once. The top ten clonotypes cover about 0.38% of the sample.

The donors were healthy, HIV-negative adults who had no recently reported acute infections or vaccinations. Every donor was a Caucasian adult residing in Nashville, Tennessee, USA. Magnetic negative selection was used to enrich CD4+ T cells, after which naive cells were positively selected on CD45RA and the negative fraction became the memory subset. Blood was collected by leukapheresis, and PBMCs were isolated by Ficoll-Histopaque density gradient centrifugation and then cryopreserved in liquid nitrogen vapor phase. Analytical flow cytometry was used to check the purity and quantity of every magnetically sorted T cell population. Each sorted fraction had its genomic DNA isolated and then quantified by UV absorbance on a Nanodrop 2000c. To note about this clone: The specificity of this receptor is unknown. No qualities accompany the bases; no much larger clone lies one base away.

The study at large found these results: Clonotypes shared by all four sorted-subset donors showed higher generation probabilities than non-shared clonotypes. Incomplete sequencing was indicated by rarefaction of sorted-subset datasets, despite the large sequencing depth. Naive subsets generally had larger estimated clonotype richness than memory subsets. The genetic and exposure-history diversity represented was limited by the small number of donors. Sampling was limited to blood, and TCR repertoires in tissue likely differ from TCR repertoires in blood. Across a few donors, around 5.4% of naive CD4, 3% to 3.5% of naive CD8, around 2.1% of memory CD4, and 0.3% to 0.45% of memory CD8 clonotypes were shared. Pairwise subsampling indicated that sequencing depth was expected to affect the degree of clonotype sharing among donors.

Sequencing input: naive CD4+ T cells from PBMCs. The cell subset or site tag for this specimen amounts to: CD45RA+ positively selected. This TCR was sampled from a man in his late teens or twenties in good health. Some clones in this sample may be carry-over from other donors' samples.

The CDR3 has the sequence CASSQGLAGVNEQYF. The DNA reads TGCGCCAGCAGCCAGGGACTAGCGGGAGTGAACGAGCAGTACTTC. The chain employs TRBV5-1 and TRBJ2-7; TRBD2 aligns with 14 central bases. From the cysteine up to the phenylalanine, the CDR3 has a length of 15 residues. This entry keeps only the CDR3 DNA: 45 bases, framed from base 1. CDR1 and CDR2 are drawn from the germline V gene: SGHRS, YFSETQ. For this chain, trimming is 4 bases at the V end and 5 bases at the J end, and the number of junction bases without a gene match is 5.